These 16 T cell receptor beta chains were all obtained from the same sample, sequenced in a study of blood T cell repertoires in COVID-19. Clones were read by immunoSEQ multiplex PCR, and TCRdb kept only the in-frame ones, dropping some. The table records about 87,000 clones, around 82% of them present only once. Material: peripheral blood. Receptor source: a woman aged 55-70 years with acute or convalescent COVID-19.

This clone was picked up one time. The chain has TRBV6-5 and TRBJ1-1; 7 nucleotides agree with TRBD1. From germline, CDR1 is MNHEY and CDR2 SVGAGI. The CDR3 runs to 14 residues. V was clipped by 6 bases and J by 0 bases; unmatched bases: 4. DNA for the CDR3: TGTGCCAGCAGCTTCGGACAGGTGAACACTGAAGCTTTCTTT. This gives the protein CASSFGQVNTEAFF.

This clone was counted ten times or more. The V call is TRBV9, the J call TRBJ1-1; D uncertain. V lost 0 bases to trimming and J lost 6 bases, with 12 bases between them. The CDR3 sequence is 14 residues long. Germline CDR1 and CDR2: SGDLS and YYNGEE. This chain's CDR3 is CASSVVQPGAEAFF. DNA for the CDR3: TGTGCCAGCAGCGTAGTACAGCCTGGCGCTGAAGCTTTCTTT.

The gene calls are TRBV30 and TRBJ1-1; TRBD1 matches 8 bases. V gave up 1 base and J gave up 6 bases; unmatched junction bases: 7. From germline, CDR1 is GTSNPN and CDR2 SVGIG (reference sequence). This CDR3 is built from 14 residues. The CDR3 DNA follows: TGTGCCTGGAGTGATGGCAGGGGGCGATCTGAAGCTTTCTTT. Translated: CAWSDGRGRSEAFF. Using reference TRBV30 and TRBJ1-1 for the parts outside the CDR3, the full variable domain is SQTIHQWPATLVQPVGSPLSLECTVEGTSNPNLYWYRQAAGRGLQLLFYSVGIGQISSEVPQNLSASRPQDRQFILSSKKLLLSDSGFYLCAWSDGRGRSEAFFGQGTRLTVV.

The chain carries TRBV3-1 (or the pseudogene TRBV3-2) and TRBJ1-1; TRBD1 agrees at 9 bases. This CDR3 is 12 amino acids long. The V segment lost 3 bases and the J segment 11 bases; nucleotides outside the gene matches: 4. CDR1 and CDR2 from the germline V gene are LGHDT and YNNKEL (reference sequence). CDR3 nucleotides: TGTGCCAGCAGCCACCCGGACAGGGGCGCTTTCTTT. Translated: CASSHPDRGAFF.

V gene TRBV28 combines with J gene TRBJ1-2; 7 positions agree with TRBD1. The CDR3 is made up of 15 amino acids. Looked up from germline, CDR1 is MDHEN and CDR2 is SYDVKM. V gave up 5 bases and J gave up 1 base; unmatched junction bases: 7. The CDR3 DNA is TGTGCCAGCAGTACAGGGGATGGCTTTAACTATGGCTACACCTTC. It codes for CASSTGDGFNYGYTF.

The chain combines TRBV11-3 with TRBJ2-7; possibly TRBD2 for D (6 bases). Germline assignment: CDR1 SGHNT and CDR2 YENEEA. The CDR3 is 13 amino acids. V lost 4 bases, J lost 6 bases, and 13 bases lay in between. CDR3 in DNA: TGTGCCAGCAGCTCGGTGTTGGGGGGCGAGCAGTACTTC. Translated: CASSSVLGGEQYF.

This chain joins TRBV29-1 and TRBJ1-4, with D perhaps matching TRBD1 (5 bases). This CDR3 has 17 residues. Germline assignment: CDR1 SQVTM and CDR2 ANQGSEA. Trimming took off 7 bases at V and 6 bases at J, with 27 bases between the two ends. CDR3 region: CSATGGVGRDGDEKLFF. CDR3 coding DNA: TGCAGCGCCACCGGGGGGGTAGGGAGAGATGGGGATGAAAAACTGTTTTTT.

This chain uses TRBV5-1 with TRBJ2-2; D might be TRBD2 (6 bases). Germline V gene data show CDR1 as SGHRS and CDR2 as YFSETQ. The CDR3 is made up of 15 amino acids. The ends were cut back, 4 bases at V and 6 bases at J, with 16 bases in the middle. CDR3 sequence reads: CASSHTSPGSGELFF. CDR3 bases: TGCGCCAGCAGCCATACTAGCCCCGGGTCCGGGGAGCTGTTTTTT.

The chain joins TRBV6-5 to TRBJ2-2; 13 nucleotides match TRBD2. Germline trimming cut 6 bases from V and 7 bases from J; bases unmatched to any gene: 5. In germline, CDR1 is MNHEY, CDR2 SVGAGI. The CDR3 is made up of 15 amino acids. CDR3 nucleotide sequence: TGTGCCAGCAGCGGACTAGCGGGGGACAGCGGGGAGCTGTTTTTT. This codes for CASSGLAGDSGELFF.

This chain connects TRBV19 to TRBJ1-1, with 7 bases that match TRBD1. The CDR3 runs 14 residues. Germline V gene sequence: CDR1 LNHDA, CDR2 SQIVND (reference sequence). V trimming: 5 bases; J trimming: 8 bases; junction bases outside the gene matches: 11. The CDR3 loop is CASSPTGAISEAFF. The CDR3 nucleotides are TGTGCCAGTAGTCCTACAGGGGCCATCTCGGAAGCTTTCTTT. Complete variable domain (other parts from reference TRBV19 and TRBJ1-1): DGGITQSPKYLFRKEGQNVTLSCEQNLNHDAMYWYRQDPGQGLRLIYYSQIVNDFQKGDIAEGYSVSREKKESFPLTVTSAQKNPTAFYLCASSPTGAISEAFFGQGTRLTVV.

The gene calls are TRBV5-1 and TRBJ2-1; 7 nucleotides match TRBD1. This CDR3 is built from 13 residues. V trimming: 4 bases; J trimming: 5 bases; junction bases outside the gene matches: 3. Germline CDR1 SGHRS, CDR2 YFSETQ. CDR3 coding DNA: TGCGCCAGCAGCCCCGGGACAGACAATGAGCAGTTCTTC. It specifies CASSPGTDNEQFF.

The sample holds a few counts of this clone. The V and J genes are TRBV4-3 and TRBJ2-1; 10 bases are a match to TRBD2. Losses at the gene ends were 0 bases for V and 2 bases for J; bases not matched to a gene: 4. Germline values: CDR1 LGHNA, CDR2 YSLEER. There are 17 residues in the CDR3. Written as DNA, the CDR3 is TGCGCCAGCAGCCAAGAAGGAGCGGGGGGGCCCTACAATGAGCAGTTCTTC. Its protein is CASSQEGAGGPYNEQFF.

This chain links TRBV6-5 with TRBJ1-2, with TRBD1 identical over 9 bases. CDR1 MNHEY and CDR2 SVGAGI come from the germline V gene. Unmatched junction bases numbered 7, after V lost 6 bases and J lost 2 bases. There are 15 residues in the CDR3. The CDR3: CASRSGQGSNYGYTF. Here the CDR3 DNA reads TGTGCCAGCAGATCCGGACAGGGGTCGAACTATGGCTACACCTTC.

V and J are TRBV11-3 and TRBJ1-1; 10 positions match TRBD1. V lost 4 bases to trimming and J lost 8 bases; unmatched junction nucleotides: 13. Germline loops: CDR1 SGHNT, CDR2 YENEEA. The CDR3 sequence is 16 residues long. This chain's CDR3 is CASSSRTGGVRREAFF. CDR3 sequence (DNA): TGTGCCAGCAGCTCCAGGACAGGGGGAGTTCGGAGGGAAGCTTTCTTT.

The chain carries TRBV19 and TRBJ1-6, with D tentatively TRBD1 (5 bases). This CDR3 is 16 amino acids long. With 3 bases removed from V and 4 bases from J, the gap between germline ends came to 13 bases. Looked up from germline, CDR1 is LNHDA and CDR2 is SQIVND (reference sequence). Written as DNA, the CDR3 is TGTGCCAGTAGTATTGACAGAGCACTTTATAATTCACCCCTCCACTTT. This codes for CASSIDRALYNSPLHF. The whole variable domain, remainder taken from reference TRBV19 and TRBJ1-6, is DGGITQSPKYLFRKEGQNVTLSCEQNLNHDAMYWYRQDPGQGLRLIYYSQIVNDFQKGDIAEGYSVSREKKESFPLTVTSAQKNPTAFYLCASSIDRALYNSPLHFGNGTRLTVT.

DNA for the CDR3: TGTGCCAGCAGCGTAGCAGGGGGAAACACTGAAGCTTTCTTT. Translating it yields CASSVAGGNTEAFF. The rearrangement uses TRBV9 and TRBJ1-1, with 7 bases identical to TRBD1. The CDR3 extends over 14 amino acids. Germline V gives CDR1 SGDLS, CDR2 YYNGEE. J lost 2 bases, V lost 0 bases, and 1 base had no gene match.